This T cell receptor beta chain was observed in a study of identical twins (dated by TCRdb to the mid-2010s). Regarding the complete study: TCR alpha and beta repertoires from monozygotic twins, unrelated adults of various ages and cord blood were deep-sequenced to test whether fetal clonotypes persist. Replicate twin experiments were performed at different times using different library preparation protocols to rule out contamination.

The receptor library was made with 5' RACE. TCRdb names Illumina HiSeq 2000 as the instrument used. Template switching introduced a universal primer binding site; the final cDNA contained a unique molecular identifier, enabling accurate counting of TCR cDNA molecules. First-strand cDNA for TCR alpha and beta chains was synthesized from specific primers in the conserved constant-segment region. To control for contamination, every cDNA library was double barcoded, receiving both a SMART-Mk sample barcode and Illumina barcodes. Two successive PCR steps introduced TruSeq adapter sequences along with Illumina sample barcodes. The Illumina HiSeq platform was used with custom primers to sequence TCR alpha and beta cDNA libraries. Turning to the authors' computational methods: Unique molecular identifiers were extracted from raw reads with MiGEC, and CDR3 positions were determined with MiXCR. For each individual, recombination models were inferred using an EM algorithm with the repgenHMM and IGoR tools. The analysis of shared clonotypes was done with the tcR package in R, with sharing normalized by the product of cloneset sizes. Out-of-frame nonproductive sequences were analyzed to study raw recombination free of thymic and clonal selection effects. TCRdb reworked the public reads: Q25 trimming with fastp, MiXCR clone assembly, productive beta chains retained. CDR3 protein sequences are deduplicated, and each keeps its most common genes and DNA. Clone size and V and J calls follow TCRdb, not the original study. The sample data list under 350,000 distinct CDR3 sequences, and around 9.7% of these were observed just once. The top ten clonotypes cover roughly 7% of the sample.

The cysteine opens and the phenylalanine closes a CDR3 of 10 amino acids. Just the 30-base CDR3 DNA is kept, in frame starting at base 1. The germline V gene provides CDR1 SNHLY and CDR2 FYNNEI. V sheds 10 bases and J sheds 6 bases, leaving 6 bases between their ends. Every donor was a healthy Caucasian. The twin cohort consisted of three pairs of female monozygotic twins, all aged roughly 18 to 29 years. Positive isolation kits from Invitrogen were used to isolate CD4+ and CD8+ T cell populations. Findings and caveats that apply to the study as a whole: In beta out-of-frame sequences, excess twin sharing was weaker, because having fewer shared sequences lowered the signal-to-noise ratio. Conclusions relied on cross-sectional statistical analysis, since the same donors could not be followed over many years. Recombination models systematically underestimated out-of-frame TCR alpha sharing in monozygotic twins but agreed with sharing between unrelated individuals. Abundant cord blood beta clonotypes had fewer insertions, young adult naive repertoires showed a similar but weaker trend, and memory repertoires showed no such trend. Compared with coincidental sharing between unrelated individuals, out-of-frame TCR alpha sequences shared between twins showed an excess of sequences with low generation probability. Zero-insertion analyses could be partly confounded by invariant T cells such as MAIT and iNKT, although diverse VJ usage argued against such confounding for most clonotypes.

About this clonotype: The antigen it binds to is not known. Per-base qualities were not stored, and no clone one base away is much larger.

These sequences were also reported in another study, on yellow fever vaccine responses in identical twins. That second publication adds: According to the authors, in identical twins the way T cells responded to vaccination appeared partly convergent and partly personalized. In the study, vaccine-responding T cell clones were precisely tracked in identical twins.

Material for sequencing was CD8+ T cells sorted from blood. The sequence was obtained from a woman aged 18-29 years in good health. In this chain, TRBV2 is recombined with TRBJ2-2; the D gene assignment is ambiguous. The DNA is as follows: TGTGCCACCCATCCCGGGGAGCTGTTTTTT. This translates into CATHPGELFF. The reference TRBV2 and TRBJ2-2 proteins fill in what lies around the CDR3, so the full variable domain reads EPEVTQTPSHQVTQMGQEVILRCVPISNHLYFYWYRQILGQKVEFLVSFYNNEISEKSEIFDDQFSVERPDGSNFTLKIRSTKLEDSAMYFCATHPGELFFGEGSRLTVL.